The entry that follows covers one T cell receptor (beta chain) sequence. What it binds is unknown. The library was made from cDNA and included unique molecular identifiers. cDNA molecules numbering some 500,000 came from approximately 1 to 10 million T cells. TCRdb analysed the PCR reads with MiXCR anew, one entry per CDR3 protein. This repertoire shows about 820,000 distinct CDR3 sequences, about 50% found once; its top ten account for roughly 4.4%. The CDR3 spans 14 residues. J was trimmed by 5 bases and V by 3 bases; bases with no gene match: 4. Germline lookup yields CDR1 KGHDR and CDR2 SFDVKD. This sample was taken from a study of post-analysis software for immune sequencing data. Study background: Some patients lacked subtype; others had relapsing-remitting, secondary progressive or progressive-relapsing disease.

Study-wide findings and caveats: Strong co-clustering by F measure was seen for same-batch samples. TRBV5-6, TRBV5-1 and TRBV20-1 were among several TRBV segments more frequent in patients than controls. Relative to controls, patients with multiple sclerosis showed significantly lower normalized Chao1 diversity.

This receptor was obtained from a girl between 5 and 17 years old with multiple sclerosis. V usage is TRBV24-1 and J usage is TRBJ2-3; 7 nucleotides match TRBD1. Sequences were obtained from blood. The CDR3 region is CATSDKQGRDTQYF. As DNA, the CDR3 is TGTGCCACCAGTGATAAACAGGGGCGAGATACGCAGTATTTT.